The 5 T cell receptor beta chains below come from one sample, sequenced in a study of cytomegalovirus exposure and HLA in healthy donors. PCR primers comprised 60 Vbeta and 13 Jbeta primers. TCRdb keeps only in-frame clones here, not all; method: immunoSEQ multiplex PCR. The table shows roughly 130,000 clones, with 70% to 90% occurring only once. The source material was PBMCs. Receptors were obtained from a middle-aged woman in good health and CMV-seropositive.

The rearrangement links TRBV6-5 to TRBJ2-7; 9 nucleotides align to TRBD2. CDR1 is MNHEY and CDR2 is SVGAGI in the germline V gene. Trimming removed 7 bases from V and 2 bases from J; junction bases left unmatched: 9. The CDR3 has 15 residues. In DNA form, the CDR3 reads TGTGCCAGCACCCCCCGGACTAGCGTCCCCTACGAGCAGTACTTC. This codes for CASTPRTSVPYEQYF.

This clone is classed as medium-sized. The CDR3 region is CAWSLDRRGSYTF. Written as DNA, the CDR3 is TGTGCCTGGAGTTTAGATCGGCGGGGGAGCTACACCTTC. The rearrangement uses TRBV30 and TRBJ1-2, with D possibly TRBD1 on 5 matching bases. CDR3 length: 13 amino acids. CDR1 and CDR2 (germline): GTSNPN, SVGIG (reference sequence). Trimming shortened V by 2 bases and J by 9 bases, and 16 bases separated the two germline ends.

The rearrangement links TRBV7-2 to TRBJ2-2; D may be TRBD1 (6 bases). Trimming took off 1 base at V and 6 bases at J, with 6 bases between the two ends. Germline-derived CDR1 and CDR2 are SGHTA and FQGNSA. CDR3 length: 13 residues. The CDR3 region has the DNA TGTGCCAGCAGCTTAGGACAGGCCGGGGAGCTGTTTTTT. This sequence encodes CASSLGQAGELFF. The complete variable domain, with remaining parts taken from reference TRBV7-2 and TRBJ2-2, reads GAGVSQSPSNKVTEKGKDVELRCDPISGHTALYWYRQSLGQGLEFLIYFQGNSAPDKSGLPSDRFSAERTGGSVSTLTIQRTQQEDSAVYLCASSLGQAGELFFGEGSRLTVL.

In regard to this clone: A read error may account for a junction end that differs from germline. The chain joins TRBV7-7 to TRBJ2-5, with 7 bases fitting TRBD1. The germline gives CDR1 SSHAT, CDR2 FNYEAQ (reference sequence). This CDR3 is 14 amino acids long. CDR3 sequence (DNA): TGTGCTAGCAGCTTAGACAGGGTGTCGGAGACCCAGTACTTC. Encoded protein: CASSLDRVSETQYF.

The J gene is TRBJ2-7, the V gene TRBV5-1; 14 bases are shared with TRBD2. V lost 4 bases and J lost 7; bases outside the gene matches: 10. This CDR3 is built from 16 residues. Germline V gene lookup returns CDR1 SGHRS and CDR2 YFSETQ. The CDR3: CASSPLGTSGREEQYF. The CDR3 nucleotides are TGCGCCAGCAGCCCGCTAGGGACTAGCGGGAGAGAGGAGCAGTACTTC.